The T cell receptor (beta chain) under discussion was sequenced for a study of T cell responses to AZD1222 COVID-19 vaccine. The study, taken as a whole, reports: Donor demographics were predominantly white British with a female majority; clonal diversity may be underestimated.

About this clone itself: What it recognizes is unknown.

Clones were sequenced by immunoSEQ multiplex PCR, and TCRdb holds only the in-frame ones, with some missing. This table has fewer than 100,000 clones, 85% to 90% appearing once. This CDR3 spans 15 amino acids. CDR1 SGHKS and CDR2 YYEKEE come from the germline V gene (reference sequence). Trimming pared 0 bases from V and 0 bases from J, leaving 8 bases between. V usage is TRBV5-5 and J usage is TRBJ2-3; D uncertain. Sequenced here: peripheral blood, sampled 28 days after the second AZD1222 dose. The receptor was derived from an adult who received the AZD1222 COVID-19 vaccine. DNA for the CDR3: TGTGCCAGCAGCTTGGATGGCAGTAGCACAGATACGCAGTATTTT. Protein product: CASSLDGSSTDTQYF.